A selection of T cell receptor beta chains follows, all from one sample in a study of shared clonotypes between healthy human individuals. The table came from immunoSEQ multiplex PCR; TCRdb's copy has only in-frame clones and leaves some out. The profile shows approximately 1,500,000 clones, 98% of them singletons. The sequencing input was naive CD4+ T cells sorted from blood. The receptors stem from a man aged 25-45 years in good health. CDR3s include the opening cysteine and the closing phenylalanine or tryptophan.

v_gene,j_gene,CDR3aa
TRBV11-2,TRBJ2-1,CASSPRLAEAHEQFF
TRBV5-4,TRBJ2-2,CASSSGTTNTGELFF
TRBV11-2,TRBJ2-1,CASSVFAGGLGNNEQFF
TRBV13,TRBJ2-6,CASSQGLAGLSSGANVLTF
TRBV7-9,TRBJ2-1,CASSLSGYNEQFF
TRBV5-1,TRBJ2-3,CASISGDTQYF
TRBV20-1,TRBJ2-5,CSARWGETQYF
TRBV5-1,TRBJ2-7,CASSYGLQSSYEQYF
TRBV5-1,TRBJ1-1,CASSQSAGVTEAFF
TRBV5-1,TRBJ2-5,CASSPQGAAIAQETQYF
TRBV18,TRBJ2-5,CASSPGTSGRETQYF
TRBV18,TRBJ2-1,CASSPWGPWTGGRNEQFF
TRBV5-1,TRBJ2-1,CASSLRSTGTYNEQFF
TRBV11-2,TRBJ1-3,CASSFRDGSSGNTIYF
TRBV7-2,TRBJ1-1,CASSPESWLRTEAFF
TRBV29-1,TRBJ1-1,CSVEDLSRINTEAFF